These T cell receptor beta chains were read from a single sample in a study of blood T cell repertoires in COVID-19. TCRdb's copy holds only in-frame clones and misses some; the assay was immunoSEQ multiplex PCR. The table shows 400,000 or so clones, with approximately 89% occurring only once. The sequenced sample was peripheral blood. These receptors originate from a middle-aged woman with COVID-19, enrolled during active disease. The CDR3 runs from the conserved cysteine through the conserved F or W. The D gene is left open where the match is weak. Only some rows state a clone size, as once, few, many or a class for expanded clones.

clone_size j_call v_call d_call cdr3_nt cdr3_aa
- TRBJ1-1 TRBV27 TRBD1 TGTGCCAGCAGTTTTAGGGCAGGGGGAGTGAACACTGAAGCTTTCTTT CASSFRAGGVNTEAFF
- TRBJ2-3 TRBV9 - TGTGCCAGCAGCGAACGGGGAGCTGACAGGACGCAGTATTTT CASSERGADRTQYF
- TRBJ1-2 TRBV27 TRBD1 TGTGCCAGCAGTTTAGGGGGACAGCCGTATGGCTACACCTTC CASSLGGQPYGYTF
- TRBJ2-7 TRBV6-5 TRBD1 TGTGCCAGCAACCAGGGGCCGACAGGGGGAGCCCAGTACTTC CASNQGPTGGAQYF
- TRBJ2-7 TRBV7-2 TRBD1 TGTGCCAGCAGCTCCGGACAGGGGCCCTACGAGCAGTACTTC CASSSGQGPYEQYF
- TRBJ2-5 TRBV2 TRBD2 TGTGCCAGCAGTGCACTAGCGGGAGATGAGACCCAGTACTTC CASSALAGDETQYF
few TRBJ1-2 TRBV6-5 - TGTGCCAGCAGTTACGGCAGTGACTATGGCTACACCTTC CASSYGSDYGYTF
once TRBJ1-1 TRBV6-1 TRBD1 TGTGCCAGCAGTGAAGGACAGGGAAGTGGGGCTTTCTTT CASSEGQGSGAFF
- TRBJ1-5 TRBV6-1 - TGTGCCAGCAGTGATAGTGGTCGTCAGCCCCAGCATTTT CASSDSGRQPQHF
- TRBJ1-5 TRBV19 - TGTGCCAGTAGTATTGACAGGAACAATCAGCCCCAGCATTTT CASSIDRNNQPQHF
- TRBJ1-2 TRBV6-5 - TGTGCCAGCAGTCCGATTACCGGGACATTTTATGGCTACACCTTC CASSPITGTFYGYTF
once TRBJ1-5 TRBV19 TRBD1 TGTGCCAGTAGTATAGAAGGCCAGGGGGCCTATAGCAATCAGCCCCAGCATTTT CASSIEGQGAYSNQPQHF
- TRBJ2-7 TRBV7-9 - TGTGCCAGCAGCTACGGACAGTCCGAGCAGTACTTC CASSYGQSEQYF
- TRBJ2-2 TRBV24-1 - TGTGCCACCAGTGATTTTTTTGGGGGCGCGAACACCGGGGAGCTGTTTTTT CATSDFFGGANTGELFF
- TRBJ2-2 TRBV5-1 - TGCGCCAGCATAAGAGGCCCCCAGACCGGGGAGCTGTTTTTT CASIRGPQTGELFF
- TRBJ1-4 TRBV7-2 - TGTGCCAGCAGCTCTCCGACAGGCTTACATGAAAAACTGTTTTTT CASSSPTGLHEKLFF
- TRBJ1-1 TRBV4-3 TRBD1 TGCGCCAGCAGCCGGGGCCAACAGGGGGCGAAGACTGAAGCTTTCTTT CASSRGQQGAKTEAFF
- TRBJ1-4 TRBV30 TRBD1 TGTGCCTGGAACCCCCCCAGGGGGCGGCCTACTAATGAAAAACTGTTTTTT CAWNPPRGRPTNEKLFF
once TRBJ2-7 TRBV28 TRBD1 TGTGCCAGCAGAACCACAGGGGGCAACCCCTACGAGCAGTACTTC CASRTTGGNPYEQYF
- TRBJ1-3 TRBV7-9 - TGTGCCAGCAGCTTAACAGGGCTCTCTGGAAACACCATATATTTT CASSLTGLSGNTIYF
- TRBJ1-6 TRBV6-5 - TGTGCCAGCACCGGACAGTCTAATAATTCACCCCTCCACTTT CASTGQSNNSPLHF
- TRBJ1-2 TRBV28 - TGTGCCAGCGTGGGGTTGCCGGGAAGGGATGGCTACACCTTC CASVGLPGRDGYTF
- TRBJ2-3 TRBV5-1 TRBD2 TGCGCCAGCAGCCCAAATGGACCCCTAGCGGGAGGTCTCACAGATACGCAGTATTTT CASSPNGPLAGGLTDTQYF
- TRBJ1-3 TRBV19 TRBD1 TGTGCCAGTGAACCGGACAGGGGGTTTGGAAACACCATATATTTT CASEPDRGFGNTIYF
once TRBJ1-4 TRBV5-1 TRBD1 TGCGCCAGCAGCCCGGGGGACAGGGGGCGAGAAAAACTGTTTTTT CASSPGDRGREKLFF
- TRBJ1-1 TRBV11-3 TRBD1 TGTGCCAGCAGCTTAGGCAGGGGGAGCGCTGAAGCTTTCTTT CASSLGRGSAEAFF
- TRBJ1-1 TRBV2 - TGTGCCAGCAGGGCAGGACAGTCGGGCGGGTCGACTGAAGCTTTCTTT CASRAGQSGGSTEAFF
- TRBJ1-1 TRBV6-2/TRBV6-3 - TGTGCCAGCAGTCCCCCGAGGAGCATGAACACTGAAGCTTTCTTT CASSPPRSMNTEAFF
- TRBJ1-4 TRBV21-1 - TGTGCCAGCACGAGCCGACTAGTGGGTGGGGACAGAAATGAAAAACTGTTTTTT CASTSRLVGGDRNEKLFF
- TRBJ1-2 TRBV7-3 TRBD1 TGTGCCAGCAGCGCAAAGACAGGGACTGGCTACACCTTC CASSAKTGTGYTF
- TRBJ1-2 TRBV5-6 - TGTGCCAGCAGCTTGGCCGGGGGGCTAAACTATGGCTACACCTTC CASSLAGGLNYGYTF
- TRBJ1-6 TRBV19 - TGTGCCACCGCCGGGACAAATAATTCACCCCTCCACTTT CATAGTNNSPLHF
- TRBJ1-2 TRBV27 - TGTGCCAGCAGTTTTGGGGCGCGTTCTTATGGCTACACCTTC CASSFGARSYGYTF
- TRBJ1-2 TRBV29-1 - TGCAGCGCCCCGGCCGGGATCTATGGCTACACCTTC CSAPAGIYGYTF
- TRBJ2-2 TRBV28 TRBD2 TGTGCCAGCACCGACGGGCTAGCGGGGGGGACCGGGGAGCTGTTTTTT CASTDGLAGGTGELFF
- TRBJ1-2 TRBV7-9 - TGTGTTACACGAAACTATGGCTACACCTTC CVTRNYGYTF
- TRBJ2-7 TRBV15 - TGTGCCACCAGCACCGGAAGGGGTATCAACTACGAGCAGTACTTC CATSTGRGINYEQYF